The entry that follows covers one T cell receptor (beta chain) sequence. Antigen unknown. The data stem from a study of cytomegalovirus exposure and HLA in healthy donors. The PCR ran on 60 Vbeta and 13 Jbeta primers. Measured with immunoSEQ multiplex PCR; TCRdb has only the in-frame clones, and not every one. The sample has around 170,000 clones, roughly 75% seen once. Study results and limitations: The only immune exposure information that was available was CMV serostatus.

The CDR3 sequence is 13 residues long. V was pared by 2 bases and J by 4 bases, with 6 bases between. Germline assignment: CDR1 LNHNV and CDR2 YYDKDF (reference sequence). The clonotype comes from a woman aged 45-65 years in good health and CMV-seropositive. The sample was PBMCs. This rearrangement joins TRBV15 to TRBJ2-1, with D perhaps matching TRBD2 (6 bases). The CDR3 region has the DNA TGTGCCACCAGCAGAAGCGGGTACAATGAGCAGTTCTTC. It codes for CATSRSGYNEQFF.